This T cell receptor beta chain was observed in a study of blood T cell repertoires in COVID-19. About the study: Both acute and convalescent COVID-19 samples were obtained from the United States, Italy and Spain. PBMCs, B-cell-depleted T cells, or T cells were the source of the cDNA or gDNA that made up the material.

The CDR3 runs 18 residues. V was shortened by 0 bases and J by 1 base, with 17 bases between the two germline ends. CDR1 is SGHNT, CDR2 YYREEE, per germline (reference sequence). Per the authors' pipeline: Estimates of nucleated cell counts were drawn from the amplification of reference gene primers. The protocol was immunoSEQ multiplex PCR, while the TCRdb copy is restricted to in-frame clones and leaves out a portion. V, J and clone size reflect that table, while D and trimming were determined from the DNA. The profile covers 300,000 to 350,000 clones, with around 87% appearing a single time and approximately 2.4% taken by the ten largest.

The TCR comes from a man aged 18 to 29 with active or convalescent COVID-19. What was sequenced was peripheral blood. The chain links TRBV5-4 to TRBJ2-1, with D perhaps matching TRBD1 (6 bases). The chain's CDR3 is CASSLGDTMGESYNEQFF. The CDR3 DNA sequence: TGTGCCAGCAGCTTGGGGGACACGATGGGTGAATCCTACAATGAGCAGTTCTTC.